The entry below describes one T cell receptor (beta chain). Antigen unknown. This record comes from a study of shared clonotypes between healthy human individuals. Study conclusions and caveats: Estimated richness was generally greater in naive than memory subsets. Generation probabilities of non-shared clonotypes were lower (relative to those shared by all four donors).

An approximately 210 ng quantity of DNA, tens of thousands of T cell genomes, went into the sorted-subset replicate PCRs. Method: immunoSEQ multiplex PCR; TCRdb's copy keeps in-frame clones and lacks some. The data contain over 750,000 clones, around 96% of them singletons. J lost 8 bases, V lost 5 bases, and 18 bases had no gene match. The germline CDR1 and CDR2 sequences are SEHNR and FQNEAQ (reference sequence). The CDR3 sequence is 17 residues long. Naive CD8 cells were CD45RO-negative, positively selected for CCR7, excluding terminally differentiated effector memory CD45RA+ cells. Material: naive CD8+ T cells sorted from blood. The clonotype originates from a man between 25 and 39 years old in good health. The rearrangement joins TRBV7-9 to TRBJ2-1, with 7 bases aligning to TRBD1. As DNA, the CDR3 is TGTGCCAGCAGCGCCCCACCCGGGACAGTCAATATCCATGAGCAGTTCTTC. Translated, it gives CASSAPPGTVNIHEQFF.